Listed here are 2 T cell receptor beta chains from one sample, sequenced in a study of T-cell reconstitution after alpha-beta-depleted transplantation in children. Preparation of the TCRbeta library used unique molecular identifiers. TCRdb re-derived calls from the PCR reads in MiXCR, one entry per CDR3 protein. The profile covers 150,000 to 200,000 distinct CDR3 sequences, with about 6.4% appearing a single time and approximately 2.9% taken by the ten largest. Specimen: PBMCs from the stem cell graft donor, collected from the stem cell graft. All receptors come from a human donor who donated a stem cell graft to a child with Wiskott-Aldrich syndrome.

This clonotype was counted many times. This rearrangement joins TRBV18 to TRBJ2-1; no firm D call. Germline V gene sequence: CDR1 KGHSH, CDR2 LQKENI. The V end lost 0 bases, the J end lost 7 bases, and 16 bases lay between the germline ends. This CDR3 is built from 16 residues. The CDR3 sequence is CASSPPSGRVGNEQFF. As DNA, the CDR3 is TGTGCCAGCTCACCACCCTCGGGTAGGGTCGGTAATGAGCAGTTCTTC.

This clonotype occurred many times. The chain uses TRBV5-1 and TRBJ1-1; D is unresolved. The CDR3 length is 15 residues. Trimming removed 4 bases at V and 9 bases at J, with 22 bases between. The germline CDR1 and CDR2 sequences are SGHRS and YFSETQ. CDR3 loop: CASSLDPEGFVKAFF. CDR3 DNA: TGCGCCAGCAGCCTCGACCCGGAAGGATTTGTAAAAGCTTTCTTT.